This T cell receptor beta chain stems from a study of OX40 agonist ivuxolimab in advanced cancers. Study as a whole: Intravenous ivuxolimab at 0.01 to 10 mg/kg was given to patients every 2 weeks. The eligibility criteria allowed prior anti-PD-1, anti-PD-L1 or anti-CTLA-4 therapy, and approximately 40% had some.

There are 15 residues in the CDR3. Trimming pared 0 bases from V and 2 bases from J, leaving 10 bases between. Per the germline V gene, CDR1 is SGDLS and CDR2 is YYNGEE. On this clone: Its target is not known.

Method: immunoSEQ multiplex PCR; TCRdb's copy keeps in-frame clones and lacks some. Of 45,000 to 55,000 clones in the sample, roughly 88% were seen once. General observations from the study: CD4+ and CD8+ blood T cells expanded clonally by week 6 at 0.1 to 3.0 mg/kg. Not determined was the antigen specificity of the expanded peripheral T cells.

The receptor's source is an adult with an advanced solid tumor such as melanoma, head and neck, liver or kidney cancer. The rearrangement uses TRBV9 and TRBJ2-3; D ambiguous. The sample in question was CD4+ or CD8+ T cells sorted from blood, obtained in a trial of the OX40 agonist ivuxolimab. CDR3 nucleotide sequence: TGTGCCAGCAGCGTAGCTGGGTTACCCACAGATACGCAGTATTTT. Protein product: CASSVAGLPTDTQYF.